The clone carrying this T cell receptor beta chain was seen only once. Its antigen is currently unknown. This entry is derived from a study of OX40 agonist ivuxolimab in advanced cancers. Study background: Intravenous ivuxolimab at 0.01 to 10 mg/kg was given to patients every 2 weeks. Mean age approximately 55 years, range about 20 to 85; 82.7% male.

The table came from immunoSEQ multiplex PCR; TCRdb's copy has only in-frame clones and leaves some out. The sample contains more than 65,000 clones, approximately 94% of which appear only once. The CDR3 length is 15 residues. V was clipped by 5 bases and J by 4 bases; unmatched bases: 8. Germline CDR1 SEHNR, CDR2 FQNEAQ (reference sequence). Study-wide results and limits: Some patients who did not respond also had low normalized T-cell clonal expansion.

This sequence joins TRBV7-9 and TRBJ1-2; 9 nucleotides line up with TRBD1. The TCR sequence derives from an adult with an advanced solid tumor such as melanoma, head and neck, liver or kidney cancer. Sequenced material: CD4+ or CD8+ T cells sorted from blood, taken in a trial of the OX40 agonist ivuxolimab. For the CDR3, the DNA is TGTGCCAGCAGCGCCAGGACAGGGGCGGCCTATGGCTACACCTTC. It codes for CASSARTGAAYGYTF. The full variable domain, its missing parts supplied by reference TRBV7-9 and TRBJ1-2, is DTGVSQNPRHKITKRGQNVTFRCDPISEHNRLYWYRQTLGQGPEFLTYFQNEAQLEKSRLLSDRFSAERPKGSFSTLEIQRTEQGDSAMYLCASSARTGAAYGYTFGSGTRLTVV.